The 6 T cell receptor beta chains in this list originate from one sample, sequenced in a study of blood T cell repertoires in COVID-19. Method: immunoSEQ multiplex PCR; TCRdb's copy keeps in-frame clones and lacks some. The table has around 270,000 clones, over 75% seen once. Sequencing used PBMCs or T cells enriched from blood (not recorded which). All receptors come from a woman between 40 and 55 years old who had been exposed to COVID-19.

The chain recombines TRBV7-2 with TRBJ1-6, with D uncertain. This CDR3 contains 15 residues. Trimming took 0 bases from V and 11 from J, leaving 14 bases between them. Per germline, CDR1 SGHTA and CDR2 FQGNSA. The DNA of the CDR3 is TGTGCCAGCAGCTTAGCCCTTACGGACGGGACACCCCTCCACTTT. Its translation: CASSLALTDGTPLHF.

The chain combines TRBV9 with TRBJ2-7; perhaps TRBD1 as D (6 bases). V was pared by 5 bases and J by 2 bases, with 17 bases between. The CDR3 consists of 15 residues. In germline, CDR1 is SGDLS, CDR2 YYNGEE. The CDR3 DNA is TGTGCCAGCAGTCCCGGACAGTCCCCCGCCTACGAGCAGTACTTC. Encoded protein: CASSPGQSPAYEQYF. Using reference TRBV9 and TRBJ2-7 for the parts outside the CDR3, the full variable domain is DSGVTQTPKHLITATGQRVTLRCSPRSGDLSVYWYQQSLDQGLQFLIQYYNGEERAKGNILERFSAQQFPDLHSELNLSSLELGDSALYFCASSPGQSPAYEQYFGPGTRLTVT.

J is TRBJ2-5 and V is TRBV7-2; tentatively, D is TRBD2 (6 bases). V gave up 2 bases and J gave up 0 bases, with 16 bases separating them. The CDR3 covers 17 residues. Looked up from germline, CDR1 is SGHTA and CDR2 is FQGNSA. DNA of the CDR3: TGTGCCAGCAGCTTATCATCCCGGACTACAAACCAAGAGACCCAGTACTTC. It codes for CASSLSSRTTNQETQYF.

CDR3 nucleotide sequence: TGTGCCAGCAGCCCATGGACAGGGGTGAGCAATCAGCCCCAGCATTTT. Protein: CASSPWTGVSNQPQHF. The chain employs TRBV7-8 and TRBJ1-5; 9 nucleotides align to TRBD1. The trim removed 5 bases at V and 1 base at J, leaving 6 bases unmatched. Germline-derived CDR1 and CDR2 are SGHVS and FQNEAQ. This CDR3 is built from 16 residues.

The gene calls are TRBV19 and TRBJ2-5; no firm D call. V lost 7 bases and J 5 bases, leaving 8 bases between the germline ends. This CDR3 comprises 11 residues. Germline CDR1 and CDR2: LNHDA and SQIVND (reference sequence). CDR3: CASTIGETQYF. The CDR3 bases are TGTGCCAGTACCATCGGGGAGACCCAGTACTTC.

The rearrangement uses TRBV11-1 and TRBJ2-2; D is ambiguous. CDR1 and CDR2 (germline): SGHAT, FQDESV (reference sequence). Deletions cut 5 bases from V and 6 bases from J, with 13 bases between. The CDR3 is 14 residues long. This CDR3 reads CASSLRLLAGELFF. CDR3 coding DNA: TGTGCCAGCAGCCTAAGACTTTTGGCCGGGGAGCTGTTTTTT.